The rows below give T cell receptor beta chains drawn from one sample of a study of shared clonotypes between healthy human individuals. Only in-frame clones appear in the TCRdb table, and some are missing; sequencing was by immunoSEQ multiplex PCR. Here the sample spans about 580,000 clones, 95% to 98% being singletons. Sequencing was done on a sample of naive CD8+ T cells sorted from blood. These TCRs come from a man under 40 in good health. CDR3s include the opening cysteine and the closing phenylalanine or tryptophan. D genes are given only for firm matches. Clone size, where shown, is once, few, many, or a class for clones that have expanded.

TRBV29-1,TRBJ2-7,TRBD2,-,CSATGTSDYEQYF,TGCAGCGCAACCGGGACTAGCGACTACGAGCAGTACTTC
TRBV14,TRBJ2-7,TRBD1,-,CASSPGTGDYEQYF,TGTGCCAGCAGCCCCGGGACAGGGGACTACGAGCAGTACTTC
TRBV27,TRBJ2-1,-,-,CASSLQGTYNEQFF,TGTGCCAGCAGTTTACAGGGAACCTACAATGAGCAGTTCTTC
TRBV27,TRBJ2-1,TRBD2,-,CASSTSGSPYNEQFF,TGTGCCAGCAGTACAAGCGGGAGTCCCTACAATGAGCAGTTCTTC
TRBV7-6,TRBJ2-1,TRBD2,once,CASSSPGLGLNEQFF,TGTGCCAGCAGCTCACCGGGACTAGGCCTCAATGAGCAGTTCTTC
TRBV7-9,TRBJ2-1,-,-,CASSLGRGEQFF,TGTGCCAGCAGCTTAGGCAGGGGTGAGCAGTTCTTC
TRBV4-3,TRBJ2-7,-,-,CASSQELGPYEQYF,TGCGCCAGCAGCCAAGAATTGGGGCCCTACGAGCAGTACTTC
TRBV14,TRBJ2-1,-,-,CASSPIEPGVEQFF,TGTGCCAGCAGCCCTATTGAGCCGGGGGTTGAGCAGTTCTTC
TRBV10-3,TRBJ2-7,-,-,CAISDGGSEEYF,TGTGCCATCAGTGATGGAGGGAGTGAGGAGTACTTC
TRBV27,TRBJ2-1,TRBD2,-,CASSFLDRGTSGRPINEQFF,TGTGCCAGCAGTTTCCTCGACAGGGGGACTAGCGGGAGACCTATCAATGAGCAGTTCTTC
TRBV9,TRBJ2-7,TRBD1,-,CASNANDAQGASYEQYF,TGTGCCAGCAACGCCAATGATGCACAGGGGGCCTCCTACGAGCAGTACTTC
TRBV27,TRBJ2-7,-,-,CASSWVWGYEQYF,TGTGCCAGCAGTTGGGTCTGGGGCTACGAGCAGTACTTC
TRBV5-5,TRBJ2-1,-,-,CASSLDWSQGYNEQFF,TGTGCCAGCAGCTTGGATTGGTCGCAGGGCTACAATGAGCAGTTCTTC
TRBV4-3,TRBJ2-7,TRBD2,-,CASSQESRTSGPYEQYF,TGCGCCAGCAGCCAAGAAAGTCGGACTAGCGGACCCTACGAGCAGTACTTC
TRBV10-1,TRBJ2-3,-,-,CASSERGKGGHTDTQYF,TGCGCCAGCAGTGAGCGGGGCAAGGGTGGTCACACAGATACGCAGTATTTT
TRBV7-9,TRBJ1-2,-,-,CASSSTGVGYTF,TGTGCCAGCAGCTCGACAGGAGTTGGCTACACCTTC
TRBV5-1,TRBJ2-5,-,-,CASSPWGSGETQYF,TGCGCCAGCAGCCCATGGGGGAGTGGGGAGACCCAGTACTTC
TRBV2,TRBJ2-3,TRBD2,-,CASSEWGGVGRDTQYF,TGTGCCAGCAGTGAGTGGGGGGGAGTGGGTCGAGATACGCAGTATTTT
TRBV5-4,TRBJ2-7,-,-,CASSLGYEQYF,TGTGCCAGCAGCTTGGGCTACGAGCAGTACTTC
TRBV6-5,TRBJ2-3,TRBD1,-,CASRRTGSDTQYF,TGTGCCAGCAGAAGGACAGGATCAGATACGCAGTATTTT
TRBV9,TRBJ1-2,-,-,CASSALSYGVEGGYTF,TGTGCCAGCAGCGCTCTCTCTTATGGGGTCGAAGGTGGCTACACCTTC
TRBV27,TRBJ2-7,-,-,CASSLPGRNAYEQYF,TGTGCCAGCAGTTTACCAGGACGGAACGCCTACGAGCAGTACTTC
TRBV5-1,TRBJ2-2,TRBD2,-,CASSPGLAGGPGTGELFF,TGCGCCAGCAGCCCGGGACTAGCGGGAGGGCCGGGCACCGGGGAGCTGTTTTTT
TRBV11-3,TRBJ2-1,-,-,CASSFSPYNEQFF,TGTGCCAGCAGCTTTAGTCCATACAATGAGCAGTTCTTC
TRBV5-5,TRBJ2-5,TRBD1,-,CASSFTTGLETQYF,TGTGCCAGCAGCTTTACGACAGGGTTAGAGACCCAGTACTTC
TRBV7-9,TRBJ2-7,-,-,CASSFGSGLLIYEQYF,TGTGCCAGCAGCTTTGGTTCTGGATTATTGATCTACGAGCAGTACTTC
TRBV5-6,TRBJ2-7,-,-,CASSLGFSYEQYF,TGTGCCAGCAGCTTGGGTTTCTCCTACGAGCAGTACTTC
TRBV5-1,TRBJ2-7,-,-,CASSHTPGYEQYF,TGCGCCAGCAGCCATACACCCGGCTACGAGCAGTACTTC
TRBV28,TRBJ1-5,TRBD1,-,CASSLGTGGNQPQHF,TGTGCCAGCAGTTTAGGGACAGGGGGCAATCAGCCCCAGCATTTT
TRBV2,TRBJ2-1,TRBD1,-,CATLGQGLGEGLSWAYNEQFF,TGTGCCACCCTCGGACAGGGGCTGGGGGAGGGCCTGTCATGGGCCTACAATGAGCAGTTCTTC
TRBV5-1,TRBJ1-1,TRBD1,-,CASTPPQGTTEAFF,TGCGCCAGCACCCCCCCACAGGGGACCACTGAAGCTTTCTTT
TRBV5-5,TRBJ2-5,-,-,CASSAPGTSIETQYF,TGTGCCAGCAGCGCCCCAGGGACCTCCATAGAGACTCAGTACTTC
TRBV7-9,TRBJ2-7,-,-,CASSGPVVYEQYF,TGTGCCAGCAGCGGGCCGGTCGTCTACGAGCAGTACTTC
TRBV27,TRBJ2-7,TRBD2,-,CASSLRLPGLAGGTGEQYF,TGTGCCAGCAGTTTGAGACTCCCGGGACTAGCGGGAGGGACCGGGGAGCAGTACTTC
TRBV29-1,TRBJ2-1,TRBD2,-,CSQLAGDDNEQFF,TGCAGCCAACTAGCGGGAGACGACAATGAGCAGTTCTTC
TRBV7-9,TRBJ1-2,TRBD1,-,CASSQSGTDINYGYTF,TGTGCCAGCAGCCAAAGCGGGACAGACATTAACTATGGCTACACCTTC
TRBV10-3,TRBJ1-1,-,-,CAISESHGTLPQRRDREAFF,TGTGCCATCAGTGAGAGTCATGGTACACTTCCCCAGCGGCGCGATAGGGAAGCTTTCTTT
TRBV7-2,TRBJ2-7,-,-,CASSLGAGYEQYF,TGTGCCAGCAGCTTAGGCGCTGGCTACGAGCAGTACTTC
TRBV6-1,TRBJ2-3,-,-,CASSDRQTRTDTQYF,TGTGCCAGCAGTGACCGCCAGACTAGGACAGATACGCAGTATTTT
TRBV28,TRBJ1-3,-,-,CASRDISGNTIYF,TGTGCCAGCAGGGACATCTCTGGAAACACCATATATTTT
TRBV13,TRBJ1-4,TRBD1,-,CASSQTGTGDEKLFF,TGTGCCAGCAGCCAAACCGGGACAGGGGATGAAAAACTGTTTTTT
TRBV5-4,TRBJ2-7,TRBD1,-,CASSFGTAYEQYF,TGTGCCAGCAGCTTCGGGACAGCGTACGAGCAGTACTTC
TRBV29-1,TRBJ2-2,TRBD1,-,CSVVTGVTGELFF,TGCAGCGTTGTGACAGGGGTGACCGGGGAGCTGTTTTTT
TRBV15,TRBJ2-7,TRBD2,-,CATSRDQGLVPYEQYF,TGTGCCACCAGCAGAGATCAGGGACTAGTTCCCTACGAGCAGTACTTC
TRBV27,TRBJ1-4,-,-,CASYGTDEKLFF,TGTGCCAGCTATGGGACTGATGAAAAACTGTTTTTT
TRBV11-2,TRBJ1-1,TRBD1,-,CASSYGTGGTEAFF,TGTGCCAGCAGCTACGGGACAGGGGGAACTGAAGCTTTCTTT
TRBV12-5,TRBJ1-1,-,-,CASGLVTGMNTEAFF,TGTGCTAGTGGTTTGGTAACAGGGATGAACACTGAAGCTTTCTTT
TRBV5-1,TRBJ2-6,-,-,CASSQDILSGANVLTF,TGCGCCAGCAGCCAGGACATACTTTCTGGGGCCAACGTCCTGACTTTC
TRBV27,TRBJ2-1,-,-,CASAKSDYTLDEQFF,TGTGCCAGCGCCAAAAGTGACTATACACTCGATGAGCAGTTCTTC
TRBV29-1,TRBJ2-2,TRBD2,-,CSVELAGVNTGELFF,TGCAGCGTTGAACTAGCGGGAGTCAACACCGGGGAGCTGTTTTTT